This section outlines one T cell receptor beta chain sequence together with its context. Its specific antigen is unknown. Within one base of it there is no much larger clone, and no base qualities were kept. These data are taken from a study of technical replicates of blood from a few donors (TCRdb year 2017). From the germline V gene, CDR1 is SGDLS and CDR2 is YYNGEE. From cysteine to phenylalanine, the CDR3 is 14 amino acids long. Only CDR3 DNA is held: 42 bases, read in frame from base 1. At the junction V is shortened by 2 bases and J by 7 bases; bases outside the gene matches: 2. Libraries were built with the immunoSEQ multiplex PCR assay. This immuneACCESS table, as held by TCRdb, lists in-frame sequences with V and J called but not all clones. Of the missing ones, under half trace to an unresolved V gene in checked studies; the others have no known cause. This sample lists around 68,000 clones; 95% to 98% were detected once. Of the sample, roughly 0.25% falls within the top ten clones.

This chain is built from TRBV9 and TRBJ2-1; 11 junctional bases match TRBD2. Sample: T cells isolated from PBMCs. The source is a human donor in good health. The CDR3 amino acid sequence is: CASSVRTSGNEQFF. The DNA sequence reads TGTGCCAGCAGCGTGAGGACTAGCGGGAATGAGCAGTTCTTC.